The next 21 T cell receptor beta chains were all read from a single sample in a study of CD8+CD57+ T cells in acquired aplastic anemia. Profiling that covered TCR beta VDJ and CDR3 relied on genomic DNA as its template. TCRdb re-called the reads with MiXCR, one entry per CDR3 protein. The table lists approximately 160,000 distinct CDR3 sequences, approximately 40% of them singletons. The sequencing input was sorted CD4+, CD8+, or CD8+CD57+ T cells (not recorded which) from PBMCs. These receptors came from a human donor in good health.

This clonotype was counted between two and nine times. This chain connects TRBV7-3 to TRBJ1-1, with unresolved D. This CDR3 is built from 15 residues. Germline values: CDR1 SGHTA, CDR2 FQGTGA. V lost 1 base, J lost 1 base, and 10 bases lay in between. The CDR3 region has the DNA TGTGCCAGCAGCTTAATCCTGGTCGGGAACACTGAAGCTTTCTTT. Translated, it gives CASSLILVGNTEAFF.

In DNA, the CDR3 is TGTGCCACCAGCAGAGATCGGGGGGATCAGCCCCAGCATTTT. Amino acids: CATSRDRGDQPQHF. This chain links TRBV15 with TRBJ1-5; D possibly corresponds to TRBD1 (5 bases). Germline V lookup: CDR1 LNHNV, CDR2 YYDKDF (reference sequence). V lost 0 bases to trimming and J lost 5 bases, with 8 bases between them. The CDR3 consists of 14 residues.

The genes are TRBV10-2 and TRBJ2-7, with D uncertain. CDR3 length equals 12 residues. Deletions cut 6 bases from V and 1 base from J, with 7 bases between. Germline V lookup: CDR1 WSHSY, CDR2 SAAADI. DNA of the CDR3: TGCGCCAGCAGCCGACTGTCCTACGAGCAGTACTTC. It translates to CASSRLSYEQYF.

This clonotype was seen many times. Relative to the germline gene, one junction end is altered; a read error may explain this. The chain has TRBV4-2 and TRBJ2-7; TRBD1 matches at 8 bases. Germline assignment: CDR1 LGHNA and CDR2 YNFKEQ. This CDR3 region has 16 residues. CDR3 residues: CASSQVVQGARYEQYF. The CDR3 DNA reads as TGCGCCAGCAGCCAAGTAGTTCAGGGGGCGAGATACGAGCAGTACTTC.

This sequence joins TRBV6-6 and TRBJ1-1; D is possibly TRBD1 (6 bases). The germline V gene has CDR1 MNHNY and CDR2 SVGAGI (reference sequence). This CDR3 spans 16 amino acids. V was shortened by 5 bases and J by 2 bases, with 18 bases between the two germline ends. As DNA, the CDR3 is TGTGCCAGCAGTCACTATAGGACAGAATCTAACACTGAAGCTTTCTTT. It encodes CASSHYRTESNTEAFF.

The chain links TRBV20-1 to TRBJ2-6; D possibly corresponds to TRBD2 (5 bases). Germline V gene data show CDR1 as DFQATT and CDR2 as SNEGSKA (reference sequence). V lost 3 bases and J 5 bases, leaving 5 bases between the germline ends. There are 12 residues in the CDR3. DNA for the CDR3: TGCAGTGCTAGCGGGAGGGCCAACGTCCTGACTTTC. Encoded protein: CSASGRANVLTF.

This clonotype was seen repeatedly, ten times or more. The rearrangement links TRBV7-3 to TRBJ1-2, with a tentative D call TRBD1 (6 bases). Germline CDR1 SGHTA, CDR2 FQGTGA. V was shortened by 0 bases and J by 6 bases, with 20 bases between the two germline ends. CDR3 size: 17 residues. The CDR3 sequence is CASSLTKELGTLNGYTF. CDR3 DNA sequence: TGTGCCAGCAGCTTAACGAAGGAACTCGGGACATTGAATGGCTACACCTTC.

The chain is built from TRBV11-2 and TRBJ2-3; 10 bases line up with TRBD2. The CDR3 has 18 amino acids. Germline-derived CDR1 and CDR2 are SGHAT and FQNNGV. V shed 4 bases, J shed 2 bases, and the junction held 12 bases outside the gene matches. The CDR3 DNA reads TGTGCCAGCAGCTCGACCCGGCTAGCGGGAGACCCCACAGATACGCAGTATTTT. This gives the protein CASSSTRLAGDPTDTQYF.

V and J are TRBV15 and TRBJ2-1; tentatively, D is TRBD2 (6 bases). CDR1 LNHNV and CDR2 YYDKDF come from the germline V gene (reference sequence). The V end lost 5 bases, the J end lost 3 bases, and 29 bases lay between the germline ends. This CDR3 contains 20 residues. The CDR3 loop reads CATSPTTSSLAGRNYNEQFF. The CDR3 coding sequence is TGTGCCACCAGCCCCACTACTAGCAGCTTAGCAGGACGGAACTACAATGAGCAGTTCTTC.

This clonotype was observed many times. The chain carries TRBV7-2 and TRBJ2-1; 9 positions match TRBD1. Germline lookup yields CDR1 SGHTA and CDR2 FQGNSA. The CDR3 loop spans 15 amino acids. The V gene end was trimmed by 3 bases and the J gene end by 4 bases; junction bases not matched to a gene: 4. The CDR3 loop is CASSFAGTGYNEQFF. In DNA, the CDR3 is TGTGCCAGCAGCTTCGCCGGGACAGGGTACAATGAGCAGTTCTTC.

The rearrangement uses TRBV11-2 and TRBJ1-2, with D uncertain. The length of the CDR3 is 17 residues. V was cut by 3 bases and J by 0 bases, with 17 bases left in between. Per germline, CDR1 SGHAT and CDR2 FQNNGV. The CDR3 loop is CASSFEIPGVANYGYTF. The CDR3 region has the DNA TGTGCCAGCAGCTTTGAGATCCCAGGTGTAGCTAACTATGGCTACACCTTC.

J is TRBJ2-5 and V is TRBV2; 7 bases are shared with TRBD1. This CDR3 contains 15 residues. After removal of 3 bases from V and 3 bases from J, the junction contained 7 bases not matched to a gene. CDR1 is SNHLY, CDR2 FYNNEI, per germline. The CDR3 bases are TGTGCCAGCAGTGAGTCAGGGGGTAAGGAAGAGACCCAGTACTTC. Residues: CASSESGGKEETQYF.

About this clonotype: Because the CDR3's place on the DNA is in doubt, the DNA is left out and the CDR3 is given as listed by TCRdb. The rearrangement links TRBV29-1 to TRBJ2-7; the table's D call, TRBD1, has no DNA check behind it. The CDR3 spans 14 amino acids, including both terminal residues. From germline, CDR1 is SQVTM and CDR2 ANQGSEA. CDR3 amino acids: CSVVGVGAMTEQCF.

As for this clonotype: A much larger clone differs by one base, so this may be a read error. The J gene is TRBJ2-1, the V gene TRBV5-1; 7 positions agree with TRBD2. The V segment lost 7 bases and the J segment 4 bases; nucleotides outside the gene matches: 8. This CDR3 is 14 amino acids long. CDR1 is SGHRS, CDR2 YFSETQ, per germline. CDR3 DNA: TGCGCCAGCCGCCCAGCAGCGGGGTACAATGAGCAGTTCTTC. Amino acids: CASRPAAGYNEQFF.

The V gene is TRBV29-1, the J gene TRBJ2-7, with D unclear. The CDR3 contains 10 residues. Germline loops: CDR1 SQVTM, CDR2 ANQGSEA. Between the trimmed V and J ends, which lost 8 bases and 5 bases, there was a span of 10 bases. In DNA form, the CDR3 reads TGCAGCTTGGCCGTGGACGAGCAGTACTTC. Its translation: CSLAVDEQYF.

The chain recombines TRBV20-1 with TRBJ1-2, with D possibly matching TRBD1 (6 bases). CDR3 length equals 12 residues. Germline values: CDR1 DFQATT, CDR2 SNEGSKA (reference sequence). The CDR3, as DNA: TGCAGCACAGGGACTACTAACTATGGCTACACCTTC. Translated, it gives CSTGTTNYGYTF.

This clonotype came up many times. The chain employs TRBV20-1 and TRBJ2-6; D unclear. Germline V CDR1 and CDR2: DFQATT, SNEGSKA (reference sequence). Trimming stripped 4 bases from V and 0 bases from J, with 10 bases between. The CDR3 contains 15 residues. CDR3 DNA sequence: TGCAGTGCTATCTTACCGCTCTCTGGGGCCAACGTCCTGACTTTC. It specifies CSAILPLSGANVLTF.

The chain has TRBV19 and TRBJ1-3; 8 bases fit TRBD1. J was trimmed by 8 bases and V by 2 bases; bases with no gene match: 5. Germline CDR1 and CDR2: LNHDA and SQIVND (reference sequence). This CDR3 has 14 residues. The CDR3 DNA follows: TGTGCCAGTAGTATACGAGGACAGGGCGACACCATATATTTT. It yields the protein CASSIRGQGDTIYF. Based on the CDR3 plus reference TRBV19 and TRBJ1-3, the full variable domain is DGGITQSPKYLFRKEGQNVTLSCEQNLNHDAMYWYRQDPGQGLRLIYYSQIVNDFQKGDIAEGYSVSREKKESFPLTVTSAQKNPTAFYLCASSIRGQGDTIYFGEGSWLTVV.

This clonotype is a singleton in its sample. The chain combines TRBV10-3 with TRBJ1-2; possibly TRBD1 for D (5 bases). Deletions cut 10 bases from V and 9 bases from J, with 24 bases between. The length of the CDR3 is 14 residues. The germline gives CDR1 ENHRY, CDR2 SYGVKD. The CDR3 here is CATWDGRRSFRYTF. The CDR3 DNA is TGTGCCACCTGGGACGGACGACGGTCTTTCCGCTACACCTTC.

Notes on this clonotype: No conserved phenylalanine or tryptophan is present at the end of the CDR3, so a read error is the likely explanation. The rearrangement uses TRBV2 and TRBJ2-7; a possible D gene is TRBD2 (6 bases). The CDR3 runs 12 residues. The V gene lost 8 bases and the J gene lost 5 bases, with 13 bases spanning the gap. The V gene's germline CDR1 is SNHLY and CDR2 FYNNEI. The CDR3 spells CASGRWVDEQYS. Written as DNA, the CDR3 is TGTGCCAGCGGGAGGTGGGTCGACGAGCAGTACTCC.

This clonotype has at least ten counts. The rearrangement joins TRBV28 to TRBJ2-7, with D perhaps TRBD1 (5 bases). The CDR3 is made up of 13 amino acids. V gave up 6 bases and J gave up 4 bases, with 13 bases separating them. Germline CDR1 is MDHEN and CDR2 is SYDVKM. CDR3 sequence (DNA): TGTGCCAGCAGCAAAGACAGTGGGTACGAGCAGTACTTC. Its translation is CASSKDSGYEQYF.